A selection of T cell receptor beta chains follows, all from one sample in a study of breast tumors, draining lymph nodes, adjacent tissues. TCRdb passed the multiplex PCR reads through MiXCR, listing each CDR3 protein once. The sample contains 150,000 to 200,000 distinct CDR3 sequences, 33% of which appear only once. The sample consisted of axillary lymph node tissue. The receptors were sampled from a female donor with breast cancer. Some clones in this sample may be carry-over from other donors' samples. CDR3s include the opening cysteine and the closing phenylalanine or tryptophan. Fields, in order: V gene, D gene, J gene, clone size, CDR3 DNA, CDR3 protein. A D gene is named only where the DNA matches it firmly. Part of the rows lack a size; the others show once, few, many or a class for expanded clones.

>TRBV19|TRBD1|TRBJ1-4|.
TGTGCCAGTACCCTCGGGACAGGGATTGAAAAACTGTTTTTT
CASTLGTGIEKLFF
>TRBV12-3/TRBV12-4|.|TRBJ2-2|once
TGTGACAGCAGTTTCAATGACGAGGAGCTGTTTTTT
CDSSFNDEELFF
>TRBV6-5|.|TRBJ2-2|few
TGTGCCAGCAGTCACGGGGGTTGGAACACCGGGGAGCTGTTTTTT
CASSHGGWNTGELFF
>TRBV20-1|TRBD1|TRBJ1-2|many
TGCAGTGCTCTACAGGGGAGTAACTATGGCTACACCTTC
CSALQGSNYGYTF
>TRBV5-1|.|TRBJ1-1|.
TGCGCCAGCAATTACTTTCAGGGGAACACTGAAGCTTTCTTT
CASNYFQGNTEAFF
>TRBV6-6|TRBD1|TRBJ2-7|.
TGTGCCAGCAGCAATTCAGGGGGCAGCTCCTACGAGCAGTACTTC
CASSNSGGSSYEQYF
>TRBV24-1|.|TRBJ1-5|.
TGTGCCTCCGGCGCGGGCCGAACTTTCAATCAGCCCCAGCATTTT
CASGAGRTFNQPQHF
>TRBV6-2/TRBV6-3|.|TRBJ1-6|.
TGTGCCAGCAGGGCTCTGTTAAATTCACCCCTCCACTTT
CASRALLNSPLHF
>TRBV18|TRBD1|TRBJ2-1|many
TGTGCCAGCTCACCACCGGGACAGGGCTTTCATGAGCAGTTCTTC
CASSPPGQGFHEQFF
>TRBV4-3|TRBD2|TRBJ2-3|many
TGCGCCAGCAGCCAAGAACTAGCGGGAGGAACAGATACGCAGTATTTT
CASSQELAGGTDTQYF
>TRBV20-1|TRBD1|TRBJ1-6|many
TGCAGTGCTTCGACAGGGAGTAATTCACCCCTCCACTTT
CSASTGSNSPLHF
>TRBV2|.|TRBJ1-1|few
TGTGCCAGCAGCTCCCCCGTAGGGCTGGCGGCTGAAGCTTTCTTT
CASSSPVGLAAEAFF
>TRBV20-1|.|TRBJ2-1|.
TGCAGTGCTCGGGAGCTAGCGATATGCTCCTACAATGAGCAGTTCTTC
CSARELAICSYNEQFF
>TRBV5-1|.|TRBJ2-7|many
TGCGCCAGCAGCTTGACCTCCCCATCTGTGGGCCAGTACGAGCAGTACTTC
CASSLTSPSVGQYEQYF